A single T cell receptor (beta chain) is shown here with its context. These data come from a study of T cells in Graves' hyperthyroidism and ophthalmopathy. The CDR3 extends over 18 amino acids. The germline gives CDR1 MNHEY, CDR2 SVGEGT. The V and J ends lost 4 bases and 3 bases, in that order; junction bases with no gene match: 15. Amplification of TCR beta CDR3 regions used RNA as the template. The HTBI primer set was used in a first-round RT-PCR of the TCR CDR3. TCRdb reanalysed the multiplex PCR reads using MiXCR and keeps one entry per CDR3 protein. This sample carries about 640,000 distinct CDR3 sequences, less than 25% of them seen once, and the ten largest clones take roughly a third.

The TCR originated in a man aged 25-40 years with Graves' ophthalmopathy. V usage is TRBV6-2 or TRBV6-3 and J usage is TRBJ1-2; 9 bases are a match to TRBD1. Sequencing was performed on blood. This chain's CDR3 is CASSSAGAGTGSHYGYTF. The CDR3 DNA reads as TGTGCCAGCAGTTCGGCGGGAGCGGGGACAGGGAGCCACTATGGCTACACCTTC.